This T cell receptor beta chain was profiled in a study of OX40 agonist ivuxolimab in advanced cancers. Background on the study: It was ivuxolimab, an agonistic anti-OX40 (CD134) antibody, that patients were treated with. Study conclusions and caveats: In CD8+ T cells, expanded clones were on average more numerous than in CD4+.

Points on this clone: Its specificity is unknown.

Researchers took blood at baseline, on cycle 4 day 1, and on cycle 7 day 1. The protocol was immunoSEQ multiplex PCR, while the TCRdb copy is restricted to in-frame clones and leaves out a portion. The data show 89,000 or so clones, with about 89% seen just once and roughly 8.4% held by the top ten. The receptor's source is an adult with an advanced solid tumor such as melanoma, head and neck, liver or kidney cancer. This sample comprised CD4+ or CD8+ T cells sorted from blood, obtained in a trial of the OX40 agonist ivuxolimab.

DNA for the CDR3: TGCGCCAGCAGCGACGGCTTCTCCTACGAGCAGTACTTC. This sequence encodes CASSDGFSYEQYF. The gene calls are TRBV4-3 and TRBJ2-7; D is undetermined. The CDR3 has 13 amino acids. From germline, CDR1 is LGHNA and CDR2 YSLEER. V dropped 5 bases and J dropped 0 bases, with 8 bases sitting between them.